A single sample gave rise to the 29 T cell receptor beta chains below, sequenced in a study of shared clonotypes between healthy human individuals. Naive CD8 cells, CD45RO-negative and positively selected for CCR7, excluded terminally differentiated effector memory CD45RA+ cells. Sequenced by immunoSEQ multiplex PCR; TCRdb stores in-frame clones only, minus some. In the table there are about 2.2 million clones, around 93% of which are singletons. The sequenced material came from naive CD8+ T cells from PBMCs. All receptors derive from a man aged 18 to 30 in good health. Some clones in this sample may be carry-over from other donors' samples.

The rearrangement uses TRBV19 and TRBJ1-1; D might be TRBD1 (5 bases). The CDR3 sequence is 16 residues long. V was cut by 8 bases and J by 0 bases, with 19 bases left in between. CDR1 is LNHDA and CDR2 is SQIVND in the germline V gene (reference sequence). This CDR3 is CASSSWGSPMNTEAFF. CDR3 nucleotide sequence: TGTGCCAGTTCCTCTTGGGGCAGTCCGATGAACACTGAAGCTTTCTTT.

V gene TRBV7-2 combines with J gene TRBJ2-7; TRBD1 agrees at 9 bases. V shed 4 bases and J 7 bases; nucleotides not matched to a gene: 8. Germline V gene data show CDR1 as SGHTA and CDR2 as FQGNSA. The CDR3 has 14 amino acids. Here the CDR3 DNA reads TGTGCCAGCAGCTCCGGGACAGGGCCCCGGGAGCAGTACTTC. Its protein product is CASSSGTGPREQYF.

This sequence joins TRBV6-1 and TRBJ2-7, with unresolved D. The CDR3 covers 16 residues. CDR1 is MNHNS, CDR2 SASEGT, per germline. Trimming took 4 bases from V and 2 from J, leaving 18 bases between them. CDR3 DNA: TGTGCCAGCAGTGGCTGGGATACCGAACAGACCTACGAGCAGTACTTC. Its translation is CASSGWDTEQTYEQYF.

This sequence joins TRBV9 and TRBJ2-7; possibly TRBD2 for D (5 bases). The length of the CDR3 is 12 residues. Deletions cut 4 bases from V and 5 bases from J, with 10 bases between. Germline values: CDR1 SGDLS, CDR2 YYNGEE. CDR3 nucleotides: TGTGCCAGCAGCCACGGGGAGAACGAGCAGTACTTC. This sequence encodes CASSHGENEQYF.

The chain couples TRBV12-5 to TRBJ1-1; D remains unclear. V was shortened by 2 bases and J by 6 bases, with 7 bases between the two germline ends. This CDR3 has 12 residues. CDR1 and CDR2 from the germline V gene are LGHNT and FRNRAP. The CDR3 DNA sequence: TGTGCTAGTGGTTTGACGGGATCTGAAGCTTTCTTT. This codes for CASGLTGSEAFF. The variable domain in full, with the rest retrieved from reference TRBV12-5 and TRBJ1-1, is DARVTQTPRHKVTEMGQEVTMRCQPILGHNTVFWYRQTMMQGLELLAYFRNRAPLDDSGMPKDRFSAEMPDATLATLKIQPSEPRDSAVYFCASGLTGSEAFFGQGTRLTVV.

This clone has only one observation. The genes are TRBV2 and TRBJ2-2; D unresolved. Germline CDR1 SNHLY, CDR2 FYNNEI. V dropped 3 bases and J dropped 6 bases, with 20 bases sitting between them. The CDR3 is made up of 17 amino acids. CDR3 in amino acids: CASSDEGKQGYPGELFF. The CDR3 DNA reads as TGTGCCAGCAGTGACGAAGGAAAGCAAGGGTATCCCGGGGAGCTGTTTTTT.

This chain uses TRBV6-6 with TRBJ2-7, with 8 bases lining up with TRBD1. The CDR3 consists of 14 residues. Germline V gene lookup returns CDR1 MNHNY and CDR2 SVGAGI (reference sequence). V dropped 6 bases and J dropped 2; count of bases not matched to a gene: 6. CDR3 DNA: TGTGCCAGCAGGCGGGACAGGTCCACCTACGAGCAGTACTTC. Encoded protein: CASRRDRSTYEQYF.

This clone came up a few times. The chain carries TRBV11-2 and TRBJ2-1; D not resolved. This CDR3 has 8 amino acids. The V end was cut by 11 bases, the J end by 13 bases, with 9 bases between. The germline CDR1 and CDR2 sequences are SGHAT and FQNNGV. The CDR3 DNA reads TGTGCCGGTAATACTCAGTTCTTC. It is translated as CAGNTQFF.

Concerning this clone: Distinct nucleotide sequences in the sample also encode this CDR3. DNA of the CDR3: TGTGCCAGCAGCGGACAGGGTAGCAATCAGCCCCAGCATTTT. This encodes CASSGQGSNQPQHF. The V call is TRBV9, the J call TRBJ1-5; 7 bases line up with TRBD1. From germline, CDR1 is SGDLS and CDR2 YYNGEE. V was pared by 3 bases and J by 0 bases, with 0 bases of the junction left unmatched. The CDR3 consists of 14 residues.

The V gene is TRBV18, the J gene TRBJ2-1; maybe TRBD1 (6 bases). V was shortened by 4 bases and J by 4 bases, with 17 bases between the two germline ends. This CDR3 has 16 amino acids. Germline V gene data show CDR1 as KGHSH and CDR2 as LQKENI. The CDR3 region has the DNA TGTGCCAGCTCACTCAACAGGGTAACAACATACAATGAGCAGTTCTTC. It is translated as CASSLNRVTTYNEQFF.

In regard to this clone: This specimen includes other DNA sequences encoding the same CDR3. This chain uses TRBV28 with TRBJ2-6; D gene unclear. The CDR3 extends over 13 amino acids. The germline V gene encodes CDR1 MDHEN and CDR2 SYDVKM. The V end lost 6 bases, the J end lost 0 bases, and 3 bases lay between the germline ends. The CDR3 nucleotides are TGTGCCAGCAGCCTCTCTGGGGCCAACGTCCTGACTTTC. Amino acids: CASSLSGANVLTF.

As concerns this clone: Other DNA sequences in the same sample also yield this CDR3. CDR3 sequence reads: CASSLGGRGYEQYF. The CDR3, as DNA: TGTGCCAGCAGTTTAGGTGGGAGGGGTTACGAGCAGTACTTC. The chain is built from TRBV27 and TRBJ2-7; 7 bases agree with TRBD2. The CDR3 length is 14 residues. The ends lost 2 bases at V and 4 bases at J; junction bases unmatched: 5. Germline CDR1 is MNHEY and CDR2 is SMNVEV (reference sequence).

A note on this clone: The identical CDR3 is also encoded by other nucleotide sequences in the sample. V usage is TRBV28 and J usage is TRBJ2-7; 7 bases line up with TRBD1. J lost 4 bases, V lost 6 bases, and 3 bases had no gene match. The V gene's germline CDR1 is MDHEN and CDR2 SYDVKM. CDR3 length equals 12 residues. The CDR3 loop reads CASSLGQYEQYF. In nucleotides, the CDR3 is TGTGCCAGCAGCCTGGGACAGTACGAGCAGTACTTC.

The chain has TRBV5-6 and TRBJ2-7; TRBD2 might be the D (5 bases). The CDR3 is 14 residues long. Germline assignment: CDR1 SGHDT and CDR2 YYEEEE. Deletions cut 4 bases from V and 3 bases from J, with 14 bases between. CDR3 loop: CASSEGVGVYEQYF. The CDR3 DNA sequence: TGTGCCAGCAGCGAGGGTGTGGGTGTCTACGAGCAGTACTTC.

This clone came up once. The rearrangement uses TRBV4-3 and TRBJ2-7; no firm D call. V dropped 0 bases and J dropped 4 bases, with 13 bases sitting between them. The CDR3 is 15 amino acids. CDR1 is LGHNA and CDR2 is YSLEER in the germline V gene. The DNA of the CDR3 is TGCGCCAGCAGCCAAGATTCACCTTTTACTTACGAGCAGTACTTC. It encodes CASSQDSPFTYEQYF.

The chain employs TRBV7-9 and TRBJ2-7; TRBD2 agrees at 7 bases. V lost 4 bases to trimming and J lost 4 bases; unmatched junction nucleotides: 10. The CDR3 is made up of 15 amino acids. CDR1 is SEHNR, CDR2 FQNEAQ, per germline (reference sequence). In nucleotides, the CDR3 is TGTGCCAGCAGCTCCCTTCGGGGGGAGGAGTACGAGCAGTACTTC. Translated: CASSSLRGEEYEQYF.

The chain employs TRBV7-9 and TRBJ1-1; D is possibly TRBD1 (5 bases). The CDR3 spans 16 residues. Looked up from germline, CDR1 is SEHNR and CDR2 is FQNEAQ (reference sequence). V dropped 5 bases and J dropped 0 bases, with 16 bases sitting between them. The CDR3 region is CASSLPTVTMNTEAFF. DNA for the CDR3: TGTGCCAGCAGCCTACCGACAGTTACAATGAACACTGAAGCTTTCTTT.

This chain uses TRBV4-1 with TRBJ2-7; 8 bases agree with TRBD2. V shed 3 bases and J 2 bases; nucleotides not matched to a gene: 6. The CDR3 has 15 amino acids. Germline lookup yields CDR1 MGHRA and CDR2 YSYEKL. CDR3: CASSQRAGAPYEQYF. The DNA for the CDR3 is TGCGCCAGCAGCCAGCGAGCGGGGGCCCCCTACGAGCAGTACTTC.

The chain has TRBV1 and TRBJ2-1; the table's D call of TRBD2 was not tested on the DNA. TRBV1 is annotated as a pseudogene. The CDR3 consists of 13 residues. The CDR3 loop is CTSNGTSPNEQFF. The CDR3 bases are TGCACCAGCAACGGGACTAGCCCCAATGAGCAGTTCTTC.

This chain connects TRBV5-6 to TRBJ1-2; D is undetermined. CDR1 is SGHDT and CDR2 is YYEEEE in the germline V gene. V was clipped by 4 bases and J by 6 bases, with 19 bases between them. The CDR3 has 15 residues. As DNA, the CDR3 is TGTGCCAGCAGCCATCGAAATCGGGGTTGGCATGGCTACACCTTC. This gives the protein CASSHRNRGWHGYTF.

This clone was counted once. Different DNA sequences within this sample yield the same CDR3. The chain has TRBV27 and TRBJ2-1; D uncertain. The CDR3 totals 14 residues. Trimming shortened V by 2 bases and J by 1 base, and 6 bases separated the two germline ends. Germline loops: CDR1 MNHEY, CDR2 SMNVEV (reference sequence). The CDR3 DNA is TGTGCCAGCAGTTTAACCCGTTCCTACAATGAGCAGTTCTTC. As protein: CASSLTRSYNEQFF.

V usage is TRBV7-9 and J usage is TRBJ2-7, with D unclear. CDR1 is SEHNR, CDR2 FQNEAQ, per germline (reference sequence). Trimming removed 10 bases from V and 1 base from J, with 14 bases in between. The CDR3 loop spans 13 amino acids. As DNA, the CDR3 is TGTGCCACCGAAGGGCAGTATTCCTACGAGCAGTACTTC. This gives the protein CATEGQYSYEQYF. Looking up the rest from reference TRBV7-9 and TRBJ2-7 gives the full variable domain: DTGVSQNPRHKITKRGQNVTFRCDPISEHNRLYWYRQTLGQGPEFLTYFQNEAQLEKSRLLSDRFSAERPKGSFSTLEIQRTEQGDSAMYLCATEGQYSYEQYFGPGTRLTVT.

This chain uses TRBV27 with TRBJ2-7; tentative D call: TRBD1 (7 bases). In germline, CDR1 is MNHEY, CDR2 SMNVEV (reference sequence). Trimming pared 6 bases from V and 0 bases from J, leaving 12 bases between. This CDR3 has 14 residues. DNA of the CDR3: TGTGCCAGCAGGCGGGACAGCCTCTCCTACGAGCAGTACTTC. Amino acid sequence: CASRRDSLSYEQYF.

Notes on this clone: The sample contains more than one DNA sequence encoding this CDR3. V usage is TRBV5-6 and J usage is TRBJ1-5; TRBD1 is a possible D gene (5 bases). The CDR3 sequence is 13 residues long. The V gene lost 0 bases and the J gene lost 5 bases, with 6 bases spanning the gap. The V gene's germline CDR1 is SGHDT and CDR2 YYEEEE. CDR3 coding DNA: TGTGCCAGCAGCTTGGGGGGCCATCAGCCCCAGCATTTT. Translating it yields CASSLGGHQPQHF.

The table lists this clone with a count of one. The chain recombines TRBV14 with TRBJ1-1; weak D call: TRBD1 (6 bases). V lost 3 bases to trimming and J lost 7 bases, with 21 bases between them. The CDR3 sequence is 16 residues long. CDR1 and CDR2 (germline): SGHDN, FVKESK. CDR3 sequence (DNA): TGTGCCAGCAGCCATCTCGGGGGGGCGCATAACTATGAAGCTTTCTTT. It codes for CASSHLGGAHNYEAFF.

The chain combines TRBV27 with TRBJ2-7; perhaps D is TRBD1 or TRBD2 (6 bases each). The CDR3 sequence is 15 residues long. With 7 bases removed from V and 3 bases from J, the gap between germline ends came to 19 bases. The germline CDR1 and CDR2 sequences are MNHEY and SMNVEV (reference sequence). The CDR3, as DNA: TGTGCCAGCACCGCGGTGGGGGGCTCCCTCTACGAGCAGTACTTC. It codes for CASTAVGGSLYEQYF.

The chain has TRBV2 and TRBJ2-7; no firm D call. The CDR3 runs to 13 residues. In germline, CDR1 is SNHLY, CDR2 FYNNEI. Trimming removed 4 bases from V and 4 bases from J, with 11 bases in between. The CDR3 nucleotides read TGTGCCAGCAGTGGTTCATACGGGTACGAGCAGTACTTC. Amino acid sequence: CASSGSYGYEQYF.

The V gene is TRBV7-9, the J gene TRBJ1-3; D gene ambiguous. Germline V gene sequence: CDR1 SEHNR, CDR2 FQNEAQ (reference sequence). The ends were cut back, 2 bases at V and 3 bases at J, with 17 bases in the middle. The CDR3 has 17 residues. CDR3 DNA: TGTGCCAGCAGCTTAATTCCCGTGGCTCCCCGTGGAAACACCATATATTTT. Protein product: CASSLIPVAPRGNTIYF.

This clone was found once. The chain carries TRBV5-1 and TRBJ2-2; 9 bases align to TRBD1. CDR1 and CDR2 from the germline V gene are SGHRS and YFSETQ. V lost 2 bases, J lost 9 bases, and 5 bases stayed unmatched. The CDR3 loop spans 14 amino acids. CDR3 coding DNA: TGCGCCAGCAGCTTAACAGGACAGGGGTGGGAGCTGTTTTTT. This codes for CASSLTGQGWELFF.